Listed below are T cell receptor beta chains from one sample, sequenced in a study of OX40 agonist ivuxolimab in advanced cancers. Only in-frame clones appear in the TCRdb table, and some are missing; sequencing was by immunoSEQ multiplex PCR. The sample holds tens of thousands of clones, 88% seen once. Sequenced material: CD4+ or CD8+ T cells sorted from blood, taken in a trial of the OX40 agonist ivuxolimab. The source is an adult with an advanced solid tumor such as melanoma, head and neck, liver or kidney cancer. Each CDR3 is given without its conserved first and last residue. The D gene is left open where the match is weak.

v_call,d_call,j_call,cdr3_aa
TRBV19,.,TRBJ2-3,ASSMRDRTSTDTQY
TRBV27,TRBD1,TRBJ2-7,ASSPRGRQRSGEQY
TRBV6-6,TRBD1,TRBJ2-2,ASLGTGSTGELF
TRBV2,.,TRBJ1-1,ASSAQMNTEAF
TRBV7-2,.,TRBJ2-1,ASTLGGSAFGNEQF
TRBV4-1,TRBD1,TRBJ2-1,ASSHALRGTGGTEQF
TRBV7-2,TRBD1,TRBJ2-1,ARDRQGLNEQF
TRBV7-2,.,TRBJ2-1,ASSLQKEQF
TRBV30,.,TRBJ1-1,AWSVYPGTEAF
TRBV7-3,.,TRBJ2-2,ASSRGGDAGELF
TRBV19,.,TRBJ1-4,ASSATRDTNEKLF
TRBV7-2,.,TRBJ2-3,ASSFWGVTDTQY
TRBV6-5,TRBD1,TRBJ1-3,ASSYEGGPGNTIY
TRBV28,.,TRBJ1-5,ASSSPRGEGNQPQH
TRBV9,.,TRBJ2-7,ASSRRDTTSYEQY
TRBV30,TRBD2,TRBJ2-4,AWSVRGLAVTKNIQY
TRBV6-5,.,TRBJ2-7,ASSSFLHEQY
TRBV6-6,.,TRBJ1-2,ASSPGDGHYGYT
TRBV4-1,.,TRBJ2-5,ASSQEKGKIGDAETQY
TRBV5-1,TRBD1,.,ASSTGQPAYEQY
TRBV6-5,.,TRBJ1-6,ASSLGGDNSPLH
TRBV15,TRBD1,TRBJ2-7,ATSRGGTAVFEQY
TRBV5-4,.,TRBJ2-5,ASSLLGRAFAETQY
TRBV6-5,TRBD2,TRBJ2-5,ASSATGGSQETQY
TRBV6-6,.,TRBJ2-7,ASSYERLSIEQY
TRBV5-6,TRBD1,TRBJ1-1,ASSLQGVTEAF
TRBV29-1,.,TRBJ1-1,SGGKGLLTEAF
TRBV28,.,TRBJ1-4,ASSFSGVINEKLF
TRBV18,.,TRBJ2-3,ASSPSGTTSTDTQY
TRBV11-2,TRBD2,TRBJ2-7,ASSLTSGRARLEQY
TRBV9,.,TRBJ2-3,ASSPTTGHRTDTQY
TRBV5-1,.,TRBJ2-7,ASSLEGSSYEQY
TRBV5-5,.,TRBJ1-6,ASSLAGFPSPLH
TRBV25-1,.,TRBJ1-1,ASIVTPNTEAF
TRBV11-1,TRBD1,TRBJ1-6,ASSLVTGDSPLH
TRBV11-3,TRBD2,TRBJ2-3,ASSRLGLAGDATDTQY
TRBV7-3,.,TRBJ1-6,ASSLAMAGSPLH
TRBV28,TRBD1,TRBJ2-7,ASSRDRGDYEQY
TRBV7-2,.,TRBJ1-5,ASSSGRGLYNQPQH
TRBV7-3,.,TRBJ2-3,ASSLLAGSDTQY